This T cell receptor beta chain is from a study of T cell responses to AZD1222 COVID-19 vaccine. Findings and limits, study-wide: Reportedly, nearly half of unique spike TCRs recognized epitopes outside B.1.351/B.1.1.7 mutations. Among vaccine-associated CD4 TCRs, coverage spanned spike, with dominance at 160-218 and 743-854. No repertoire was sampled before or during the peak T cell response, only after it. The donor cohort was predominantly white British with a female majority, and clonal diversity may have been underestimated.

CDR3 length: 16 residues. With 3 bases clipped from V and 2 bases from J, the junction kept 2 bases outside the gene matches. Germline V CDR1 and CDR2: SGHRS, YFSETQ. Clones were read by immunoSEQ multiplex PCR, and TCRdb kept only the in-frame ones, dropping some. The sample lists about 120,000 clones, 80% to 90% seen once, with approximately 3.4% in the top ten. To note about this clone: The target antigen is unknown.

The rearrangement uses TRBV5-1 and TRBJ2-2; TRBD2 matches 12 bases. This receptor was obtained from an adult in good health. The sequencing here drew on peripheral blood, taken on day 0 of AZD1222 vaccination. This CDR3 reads CASSWTSGANTGELFF. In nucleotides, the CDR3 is TGCGCCAGCAGCTGGACTAGCGGGGCCAACACCGGGGAGCTGTTTTTT.